This T cell receptor (beta chain) appears in the sequencing data of a study of T-cell reconstitution after alpha-beta-depleted transplantation in children. Library preparation (for TCRbeta) was performed with unique molecular identifiers. In TCRdb, the PCR reads were re-called with MiXCR into one record per CDR3 protein. The sample has a few hundred thousand distinct CDR3 sequences; 20% are singletons. This clonotype appeared a few times. CDR3 length equals 15 residues. Germline-derived CDR1 and CDR2 are SGDLS and YYNGEE. Trimming took 0 bases from V and 5 from J; bases not matched to a gene: 5. This chain connects TRBV9 to TRBJ2-1; 7 bases fit TRBD2. The sample here was PBMCs from the stem cell graft donor, taken from the stem cell graft. The receptor was isolated from a human donor who donated a stem cell graft to a child with acute myeloid leukemia. The CDR3 sequence: CASSVVGEGHNEQFF. DNA for the CDR3: TGTGCCAGCAGCGTAGTTGGGGAGGGACACAATGAGCAGTTCTTC.